Listed here are 4 T cell receptor beta chains from one sample, sequenced in a study of blood T cells in healthy people across ages. Sample-barcoded 5' priming and a J-beta primer mix drove a second PCR of about 6 to 11 cycles. TCRdb re-called the 5' RACE reads through MiXCR, storing one row per CDR3 protein. The sample lists about 1,800,000 distinct CDR3 sequences, roughly 27% occurring once. The sample was blood. Every receptor here comes from a woman under 40 in good health.

This clonotype was observed a single time. The chain carries TRBV20-1 and TRBJ1-5; TRBD1 might be the D (5 bases). The CDR3 spans 15 residues. Germline V gene sequence: CDR1 DFQATT, CDR2 SNEGSKA (reference sequence). Trimming stripped 3 bases from V and 6 bases from J, with 18 bases between. Written as DNA, the CDR3 is TGCAGTGCTAGGAATTGGGACCCATGGGGTCAGCCCCAGCATTTT. Its translation is CSARNWDPWGQPQHF.

A note on this clonotype: The conserved final phenylalanine or tryptophan is absent from the CDR3, which likely points to a read error. CDR3: CASSPGRETQYC. DNA of the CDR3: TGTGCCAGCAGCCCCGGGCGGGAGACCCAGTACTGC. The chain uses TRBV12-3 or TRBV12-4 and TRBJ2-7, with D hard to call. Matching the DNA end better, TRBJ2-5 makes the J call doubtful. The CDR3 runs 12 residues.

This clonotype was observed a handful of times. This chain uses TRBV10-2 with TRBJ2-1; 7 nucleotides align to TRBD1. Germline V gene lookup returns CDR1 WSHSY and CDR2 SAAADI. This CDR3 is 14 amino acids long. V lost 5 bases, J lost 10 bases, and 11 bases stayed unmatched. The CDR3, as DNA: TGCGCCAGCAGTTTGAGGACAGGAGGTAGCGAGCAGTTCTTC. Its translation is CASSLRTGGSEQFF.

V usage is TRBV5-6 and J usage is TRBJ2-4; TRBD1 aligns across 7 bases. The closer fit of TRBJ2-5 to the DNA end suggests the J call may be wrong. CDR3 length equals 15 residues. In germline, CDR1 is SGHDT, CDR2 YYEEEE. Here the CDR3 reads CASSCRDSSQETQYF. Here the CDR3 DNA reads TGTGCCAGCAGCTGCCGGGACAGTTCCCAAGAGACCCAGTACTTC.